This TCR beta chain was identified during a study of cytomegalovirus exposure and HLA in healthy donors (dated by TCRdb to about 2017). Regarding the complete study: According to a later analysis, the 120 or so validation repertoires were produced on the same platform as the approximately 600 repertoires of the first cohort. The study aimed to test whether cataloging public T cell receptors could reveal signatures of past pathogen exposure. Along with the roughly 710-subject first cohort, a separate validation cohort of about 110 different subjects was used. To predict cytomegalovirus infection status, the study combined high-throughput TCR immunosequencing, statistical association of individual TCRs with disease status, and machine learning.

The CDR3, cysteine through phenylalanine, is 14 amino acids long. CDR3 DNA only is kept here, 42 bases in frame from base 1. The germline V gene (reference sequence) provides CDR1 SGHKS and CDR2 YYEKEE. V is pared back by 7 bases and J by 0 bases, with 14 bases lying between the germline termini. Separate from the roughly 700-subject first cohort, the validation cohort of over 90 subjects was the group to which the donors belonged. Paper-wide results and their limitations: It was suggested by the authors that the approach could potentially be generalized to other disease states and immunological phenotypes. A few of the identified cytomegalovirus-associated TCR beta chains were confirmed in vitro to be specific for cytomegalovirus antigens. The classifier was reported to diagnose cytomegalovirus status with high specificity and sensitivity in both the original and validation cohorts. Most TCR sequences were seen in very few donors, while some public TCRs were found in many individuals. A later analysis found that TCRs clustered in the first cohort also tended to co-occur in the 120 validation repertoires, with 90% to 95% of cluster scores above 0. The validation cohort had no HLA typing available for a later analysis, so co-occurrence within that cohort was assessed over all 120 repertoires. The study gave a list of about 150 TCR beta chains associated with cytomegalovirus.

On this clone itself: It has no known antigen specificity. No base quality values were provided; no much bigger clone lies one nucleotide off.

The protocol used for the library was the immunoSEQ multiplex PCR assay. The study's processing was this. A statistical classification framework was built for diagnosing cytomegalovirus status from the catalog of TCR beta chain sequences. TCRdb retrieved this table from immuneACCESS and kept in-frame rearrangements only. Not all clones are present; in checked studies, unresolved V genes account for under half, and no reason is known for the remainder. V, J and clone size are those of that table, while D and trimming were read from the DNA. Recorded for this sample are fewer than 400,000 clones; roughly 90% of them occurred a single time. Roughly 0.96% of the sample rests with the top ten.

The chain joins TRBV5-5 to TRBJ2-7; too little of a D gene remains to name it. The receptor was derived from a man aged 25-40 years in good health and CMV-seronegative. Sequenced material: PBMCs. The CDR3 here reads CASLGDLNSYEQYF. The DNA sequence reads TGTGCCAGCTTGGGCGACCTGAACTCCTACGAGCAGTACTTC. The full variable domain, with segments outside the CDR3 supplied by the reference TRBV5-5 and TRBJ2-7 proteins, appears as DAGVTQSPTHLIKTRGQQVTLRCSPISGHKSVSWYQQVLGQGPQFIFQYYEKEERGRGNFPDRFSARQFPNYSSELNVNALLLGDSALYLCASLGDLNSYEQYFGPGTRLTVT.